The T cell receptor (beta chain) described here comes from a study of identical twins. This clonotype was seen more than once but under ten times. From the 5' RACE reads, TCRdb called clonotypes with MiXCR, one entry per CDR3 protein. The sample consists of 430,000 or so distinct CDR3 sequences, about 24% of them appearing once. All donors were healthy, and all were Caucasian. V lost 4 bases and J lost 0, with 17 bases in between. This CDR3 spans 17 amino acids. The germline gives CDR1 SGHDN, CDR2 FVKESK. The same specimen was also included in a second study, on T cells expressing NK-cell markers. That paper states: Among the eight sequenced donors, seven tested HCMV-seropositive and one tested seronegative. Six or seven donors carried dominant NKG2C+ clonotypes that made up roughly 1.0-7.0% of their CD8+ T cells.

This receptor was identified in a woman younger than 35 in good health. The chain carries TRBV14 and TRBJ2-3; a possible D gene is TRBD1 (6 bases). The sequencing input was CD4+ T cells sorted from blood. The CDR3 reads CASSLRRTATSTDTQYF. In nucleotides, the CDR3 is TGTGCCAGCAGCCTCCGGAGGACAGCGACTAGCACAGATACGCAGTATTTT.